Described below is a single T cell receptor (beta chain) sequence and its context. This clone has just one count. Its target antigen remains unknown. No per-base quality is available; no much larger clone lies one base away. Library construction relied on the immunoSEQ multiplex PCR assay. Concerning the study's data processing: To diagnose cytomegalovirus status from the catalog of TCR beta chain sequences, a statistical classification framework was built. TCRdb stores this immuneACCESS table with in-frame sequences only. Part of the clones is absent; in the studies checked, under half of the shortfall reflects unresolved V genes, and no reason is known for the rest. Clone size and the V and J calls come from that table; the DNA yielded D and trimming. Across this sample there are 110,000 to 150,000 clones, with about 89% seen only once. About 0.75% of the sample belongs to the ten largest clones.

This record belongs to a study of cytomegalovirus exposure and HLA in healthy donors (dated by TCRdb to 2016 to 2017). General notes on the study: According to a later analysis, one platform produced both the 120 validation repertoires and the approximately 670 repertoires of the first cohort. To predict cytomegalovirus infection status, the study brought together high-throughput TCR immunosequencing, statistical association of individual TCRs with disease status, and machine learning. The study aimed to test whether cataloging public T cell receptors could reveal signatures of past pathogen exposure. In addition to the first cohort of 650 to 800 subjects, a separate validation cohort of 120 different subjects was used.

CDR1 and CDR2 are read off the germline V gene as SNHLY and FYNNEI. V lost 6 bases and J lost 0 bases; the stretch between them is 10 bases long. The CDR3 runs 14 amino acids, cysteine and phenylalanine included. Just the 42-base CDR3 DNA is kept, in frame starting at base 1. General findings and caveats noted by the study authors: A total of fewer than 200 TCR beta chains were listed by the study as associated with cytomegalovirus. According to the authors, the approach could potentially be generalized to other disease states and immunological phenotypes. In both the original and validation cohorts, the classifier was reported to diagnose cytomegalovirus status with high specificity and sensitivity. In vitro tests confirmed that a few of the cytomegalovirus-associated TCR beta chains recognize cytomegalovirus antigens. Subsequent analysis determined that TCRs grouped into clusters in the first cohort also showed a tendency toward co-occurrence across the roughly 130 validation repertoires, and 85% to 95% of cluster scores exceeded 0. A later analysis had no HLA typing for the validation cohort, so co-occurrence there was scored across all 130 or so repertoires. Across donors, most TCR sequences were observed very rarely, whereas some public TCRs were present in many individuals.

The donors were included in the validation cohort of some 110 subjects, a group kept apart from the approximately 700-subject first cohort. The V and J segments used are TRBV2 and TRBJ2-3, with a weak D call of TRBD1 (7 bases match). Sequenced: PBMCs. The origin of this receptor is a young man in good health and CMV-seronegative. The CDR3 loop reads CASRGGQSTDTQYF. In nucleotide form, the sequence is TGTGCCAGCAGGGGGGGACAGAGCACAGATACGCAGTATTTT.